The entry that follows covers one TCR beta chain sequence. The source of the sample is a study of T cell changes during pregnancy in multiple sclerosis. Generated by immunoSEQ multiplex PCR, the TCRdb table keeps only in-frame clones and is missing some. The sample lists 70,000 to 95,000 clones; around 93% were seen once. Sample: peripheral blood, taken in the second trimester of pregnancy. This clonotype was sampled from a female donor with multiple sclerosis, enrolled in a pregnancy study.

The CDR3 loop reads CASRLGARREPSKNIQYF. The CDR3 nucleotides are TGTGCAAGTCGCTTAGGGGCTAGGCGGGAACCGTCCAAAAACATTCAGTACTTC. The genes are TRBV12-2 and TRBJ2-4; TRBD2, the table's D call, lacks a check against the DNA. TRBV12-2 represents a pseudogene. The CDR3 totals 18 residues.